This is a list of T cell receptor beta chains from one sample in a study of cytomegalovirus exposure and HLA in healthy donors. Assay used: immunoSEQ multiplex PCR; TCRdb lists only in-frame clones, some missing. In the table there are roughly 280,000 clones, under 80% of which are singletons. Input material: PBMCs. These receptors were obtained from a female donor in good health and CMV-seronegative. Each CDR3 is given with its conserved first and last residue. Each record gives: V gene, clone size, J gene, D gene, CDR3 DNA, CDR3 protein. The D gene is left open where the match is weak. Not all rows give a size; the values are once, few, many and, for expanded clones, a class.

TRBV11-3	.	TRBJ2-2	TRBD2	TGTGCCAGCAGCTTAAACCTAGCGGGAGCGAAGGGCACCGGGGAGCTGTTTTTT	CASSLNLAGAKGTGELFF
TRBV6-4	.	TRBJ2-1	TRBD1	TGTGCCAGCAGTAACGCCGGGACAGGGGGGTTGAATGAGCAGTTCTTC	CASSNAGTGGLNEQFF
TRBV30	.	TRBJ2-3	TRBD2	TGTGCCTGGAGTAAAGGTCTAGCGGGGAGCACAGATACGCAGTATTTT	CAWSKGLAGSTDTQYF
TRBV7-2	.	TRBJ2-7	TRBD2	TGTGCCAGCAGCTTAGGGTCGGGAGGCTGGGGCGAGCAGTACTTC	CASSLGSGGWGEQYF
TRBV7-6	.	TRBJ1-1	.	TGTGCCAGCAGCTATAACACAGGGACCACTGAAGCTTTCTTT	CASSYNTGTTEAFF
TRBV5-1	.	TRBJ2-1	TRBD2	TGCGCCAGCAGCTTACAGCGGGAGTTCCACAATGAGCAGTTCTTC	CASSLQREFHNEQFF
TRBV27	.	TRBJ2-7	.	TGTGCCAGCAGTCCCTCATTGATAGGGGCCTACGAGCAGTACTTC	CASSPSLIGAYEQYF
TRBV5-1	.	TRBJ2-7	TRBD2	TGCGCCAGCAGCTATAGCGGGAGTATTTACGAGCAGTACTTC	CASSYSGSIYEQYF
TRBV6-5	.	TRBJ1-5	TRBD1	TGTGCCAGCAGCCTAGGACAGGAGGGACAGCCCCAGCATTTT	CASSLGQEGQPQHF
TRBV6-6	.	TRBJ2-1	.	TGTGCCAGCAGTTACTTTGCGGGCTCTTACAATGAGCAGTTCTTC	CASSYFAGSYNEQFF
TRBV5-4	.	TRBJ2-7	.	TGTGCCAGCAGCTCTCTCGACAGCTCCTACGAGCAGTACTTC	CASSSLDSSYEQYF
TRBV20-1	.	TRBJ2-7	.	TGCAGTGCCCCGGACAGATCCGAGCAGTACTTC	CSAPDRSEQYF
TRBV18	.	TRBJ2-5	TRBD1	TGTGCCAGCTCTCGGGACAGCCCCCCGGCAGAGACCCAGTACTTC	CASSRDSPPAETQYF
TRBV6-1	.	TRBJ1-5	TRBD1	TGTGCCACCCTTTTAGTCGGACAGGCTCGCAAGCCCCAGCATTTT	CATLLVGQARKPQHF
TRBV7-2	.	TRBJ2-3	.	TGTGCCAGCAGCTTAGTGGGAGGTCGCGGAGATACGCAGTATTTT	CASSLVGGRGDTQYF
TRBV27	.	TRBJ2-3	TRBD1	TGTGCCAGCAGTCTCCGACAGGGGGATTTAGTGACGCAGTATTTT	CASSLRQGDLVTQYF
TRBV7-9	.	TRBJ2-1	TRBD1	TGTGCCAGCAGCCCGCGTTTAGGGACAGGGGGTTACAATGAGCAGTTCTTC	CASSPRLGTGGYNEQFF
TRBV9	few	TRBJ1-5	TRBD1	TGTGCCAGCAGCGTAGGACAGGGAAATAGCAATCAGCCCCAGCATTTT	CASSVGQGNSNQPQHF
TRBV5-1	.	TRBJ1-2	.	TGCGCCAGCAGCGAAGTGACAGAAGCCTATGGCTACACCTTC	CASSEVTEAYGYTF
TRBV11-2	few	TRBJ1-2	.	TGTGCCAGCAGCTTAGAGAGGCCGGACTTC	CASSLERPDF
TRBV19	once	TRBJ2-7	TRBD2	TGTGCCAGTAGTATCGGACTAGCGGTCTACGAGCAGTACTTC	CASSIGLAVYEQYF
TRBV30	.	TRBJ1-1	.	TGTGCCTGGAGTCCGGAGGACACTGAAGCTTTCTTT	CAWSPEDTEAFF
TRBV7-9	.	TRBJ2-5	.	TGTGCCAGCAGCCTACAGGGATCCCCCCAAGAGACCCAGTACTTC	CASSLQGSPQETQYF
TRBV5-1	.	TRBJ2-7	TRBD2	TGCGCCAGCAGCGCGACTAGCGGGAGTTACGAGCAGTACTTC	CASSATSGSYEQYF
TRBV6-4	.	TRBJ1-2	.	TGTGCCAGCAGTCTAAACATGGGCAGCTATGGCTACACCTTC	CASSLNMGSYGYTF
TRBV11-2	.	TRBJ2-5	.	TGTGCCAGCAGCTTAGGTGGGAGTGGGGTGGAGACCCAGTACTTC	CASSLGGSGVETQYF
TRBV7-2	.	TRBJ1-5	TRBD1	TGTGCCAGCAGCTTGGAAGGGGGCGGTCAGCCCCAGCATTTT	CASSLEGGGQPQHF
TRBV11-3	.	TRBJ1-1	.	TGTGCCAGCAGCCCTCCCGTCGCTGAAGCTTTCTTT	CASSPPVAEAFF
TRBV7-9	.	TRBJ2-1	.	TGTGCCAGCAGCCCCCAAAATGAGCAGTTCTTC	CASSPQNEQFF
TRBV19	.	TRBJ2-1	.	TGTGCCAGTAGGTTCGCGGGATCAGGTGAGCAGTTCTTC	CASRFAGSGEQFF
TRBV27	.	TRBJ2-4	.	TGTGCCAGCAGTCCCAAGGAGGCCAAAAACATTCAGTACTTC	CASSPKEAKNIQYF
TRBV7-8	.	TRBJ2-3	TRBD1	TGTGCCAGCAGCTTAGGAGGACAGGGTACAGATACGCAGTATTTT	CASSLGGQGTDTQYF
TRBV2	.	TRBJ1-3	.	TGTGCCAGCAGGCAGTCCCCCTCCTCTGGAAACACCATATATTTT	CASRQSPSSGNTIYF
TRBV30	.	TRBJ2-3	TRBD2	TGTGCCTGGAGTCACTCTAGCGGCGGCCCGTATTTT	CAWSHSSGGPYF
TRBV5-1	.	TRBJ2-7	TRBD2	TGCGCCAGCAGAGGATCGGGACTAGCGGAGAAAAGGAGCTCCTACGAGCAGTACTTC	CASRGSGLAEKRSSYEQYF
TRBV7-9	.	TRBJ2-3	TRBD2	TGTGCCAGCAGCGTACTAGCGGGAGTCTCATCGGATACGCAGTATTTT	CASSVLAGVSSDTQYF
TRBV6-5	.	TRBJ1-1	TRBD1	TGTGCCAGCAGTGGACCGGAGGTCCAGGGGGTGACTTTCTTT	CASSGPEVQGVTFF